A selection of T cell receptor beta chains follows, all from one sample in a study of blood T cell repertoires in COVID-19. Profiling relied on immunoSEQ multiplex PCR, and the TCRdb table lists in-frame clones only, not all of them. The table has 100,000 to 150,000 clones, more than 90% seen once. Specimen: peripheral blood. The receptors were gathered from a man aged 60 to 69 with COVID-19, enrolled during active disease. Both conserved end residues are part of each CDR3. D genes are given only for firm matches. Part of the rows lack a size; the others show once, few, many or a class for expanded clones.

d_call: TRBD1
j_call: TRBJ1-3
clone_size: -
v_call: TRBV12-3/TRBV12-4
cdr3_nt: TGTGCCAGCAGTGTGGACAGGGGAAACACCATATATTTT
cdr3_aa: CASSVDRGNTIYF

d_call: TRBD1
j_call: TRBJ2-1
clone_size: -
v_call: TRBV3-1/TRBV3-2
cdr3_nt: TGTGCCAGCAGCCCTTTAACAGGGGCGTTCAGGGAGCAGTTCTTC
cdr3_aa: CASSPLTGAFREQFF

d_call: -
j_call: TRBJ2-2
clone_size: -
v_call: TRBV4-1
cdr3_nt: TGCGCCAGCAGCGCCATCTTACGAGGGGGTACCGGGGAGCTGTTTTTT
cdr3_aa: CASSAILRGGTGELFF

d_call: TRBD1
j_call: TRBJ2-1
clone_size: -
v_call: TRBV28
cdr3_nt: TGTGCCAGCAGTCGGATGGACAGGGGGCTCTACAATGAGCAGTTCTTC
cdr3_aa: CASSRMDRGLYNEQFF

d_call: TRBD1
j_call: TRBJ1-1
clone_size: few
v_call: TRBV18
cdr3_nt: TGTGCCAGCTCATTGGGACAGGGTGTTTTCAGGACTGAAGCTTTCTTT
cdr3_aa: CASSLGQGVFRTEAFF

d_call: TRBD1
j_call: TRBJ1-1
clone_size: -
v_call: TRBV5-6
cdr3_nt: TGTGCCAGCAAGGACAGGGGGAACACTGAAGCTTTCTTT
cdr3_aa: CASKDRGNTEAFF

d_call: TRBD2
j_call: TRBJ2-1
clone_size: -
v_call: TRBV5-1
cdr3_nt: TGCGCCAGCAGCCCCTGGGCGGGAGGGGTGTACTATGAGCAGTTCTTC
cdr3_aa: CASSPWAGGVYYEQFF

d_call: -
j_call: TRBJ1-1
clone_size: once
v_call: TRBV9
cdr3_nt: TGTGCCAGCAGCGTAGGGGAGGGTAGAACTGAAGCTTTCTTT
cdr3_aa: CASSVGEGRTEAFF

d_call: TRBD1
j_call: TRBJ1-1
clone_size: few
v_call: TRBV19
cdr3_nt: TGTGCCAGTAGACGGGGCCCTACAGGGGGCGCGGTGGTCACTGAAGCTTTCTTT
cdr3_aa: CASRRGPTGGAVVTEAFF

d_call: -
j_call: TRBJ2-1
clone_size: -
v_call: TRBV29-1
cdr3_nt: TGCAGCCTGACTAGAAACCATGAGCAGTTCTTC
cdr3_aa: CSLTRNHEQFF

d_call: -
j_call: TRBJ2-3
clone_size: -
v_call: TRBV7-6
cdr3_nt: TGTGCCAGCCAACCTATGTCGGGGAGCCCAGATACGCAGTATTTT
cdr3_aa: CASQPMSGSPDTQYF

d_call: TRBD1
j_call: TRBJ1-2
clone_size: -
v_call: TRBV7-9
cdr3_nt: TGTGCCAGCAGCTCACCGGGACAGCACTATGGCTACACCTTC
cdr3_aa: CASSSPGQHYGYTF

d_call: -
j_call: TRBJ1-1
clone_size: -
v_call: TRBV29-1
cdr3_nt: TGCAGCGCTACAGGGACGGATGAAGCTTTCTTT
cdr3_aa: CSATGTDEAFF

d_call: TRBD1
j_call: TRBJ2-7
clone_size: -
v_call: TRBV5-1
cdr3_nt: TGCGCCAGCAGAATGGGACAGGACTCCTACGAGCAGTACTTC
cdr3_aa: CASRMGQDSYEQYF

d_call: -
j_call: TRBJ2-6
clone_size: -
v_call: TRBV25-1
cdr3_nt: TGTGCCAGCCTTCGGCCGGGCTCGGGGTCTGGGGCCAACGTCCTGACTTTC
cdr3_aa: CASLRPGSGSGANVLTF

d_call: -
j_call: TRBJ2-2
clone_size: -
v_call: TRBV24-1
cdr3_nt: TGTGCCACCAGCTCGACCTACCCTCAGGGGGGGAACACCGGGGAGCTGTTTTTT
cdr3_aa: CATSSTYPQGGNTGELFF

d_call: TRBD1
j_call: TRBJ1-5
clone_size: once
v_call: TRBV6-2/TRBV6-3
cdr3_nt: TGTGCCAGCAGTCCCCAACAGGGGACCAATCAGCCCCAGCATTTT
cdr3_aa: CASSPQQGTNQPQHF

d_call: -
j_call: TRBJ2-7
clone_size: few
v_call: TRBV5-1
cdr3_nt: TGCGCCAGCCAGGGCGGGGTCTCTACCTACGAGCAGTACTTC
cdr3_aa: CASQGGVSTYEQYF

d_call: TRBD2
j_call: TRBJ2-1
clone_size: -
v_call: TRBV19
cdr3_nt: TGTGCCAGTAGTGCTGACATGCTGGGACTAGCGGGAGGGCTATACAATGAGCAGTTCTTC
cdr3_aa: CASSADMLGLAGGLYNEQFF

d_call: TRBD2
j_call: TRBJ2-1
clone_size: -
v_call: TRBV7-8
cdr3_nt: TGTGCCAGCAGCCCCCGGGTAGCGGGAGGCTATGAGCAGTTCTTC
cdr3_aa: CASSPRVAGGYEQFF

d_call: TRBD1
j_call: TRBJ1-4
clone_size: -
v_call: TRBV12-5
cdr3_nt: TGTGCTAGTGGGAGGACAGGGGACGCTGAAAAACTGTTTTTT
cdr3_aa: CASGRTGDAEKLFF

d_call: TRBD2
j_call: TRBJ2-7
clone_size: -
v_call: TRBV25-1
cdr3_nt: TGTGCCAGCAGTGAATGGGGAGCGGGAGAGTTCGACGAGCAGTACTTC
cdr3_aa: CASSEWGAGEFDEQYF

d_call: TRBD1
j_call: TRBJ1-1
clone_size: -
v_call: TRBV30
cdr3_nt: TGTGCCTGGACCAGACAGGGGGAGAACACTGAAGCTTTCTTT
cdr3_aa: CAWTRQGENTEAFF

d_call: TRBD1
j_call: TRBJ2-7
clone_size: -
v_call: TRBV5-1
cdr3_nt: TGCGCCAGCAGCGAGTTAAGAGTCGGGACAGATGAGCAGTACTTC
cdr3_aa: CASSELRVGTDEQYF

d_call: TRBD1
j_call: TRBJ1-2
clone_size: -
v_call: TRBV2
cdr3_nt: TGTGCCAGCAGTGAAGAACGGACAGGGGATCGGGGCTACACCTTC
cdr3_aa: CASSEERTGDRGYTF

d_call: TRBD2
j_call: TRBJ2-3
clone_size: -
v_call: TRBV5-1
cdr3_nt: TGCGCCAGCACCCTAGCGGGGGGCACAGATACGCAGTATTTT
cdr3_aa: CASTLAGGTDTQYF

d_call: TRBD1
j_call: TRBJ1-2
clone_size: -
v_call: TRBV6-5
cdr3_nt: TGTGCCAGCAGTTATGGGACAGCTGGCTACACCTTC
cdr3_aa: CASSYGTAGYTF

d_call: -
j_call: TRBJ1-3
clone_size: -
v_call: TRBV10-3
cdr3_nt: TGTGCCATCAGCCGGGACAAATACTCTGGAAACACCATATATTTT
cdr3_aa: CAISRDKYSGNTIYF

d_call: TRBD1
j_call: TRBJ1-5
clone_size: -
v_call: TRBV5-1
cdr3_nt: TGCGCCAGCAGTGCCGGGACAGGGGTTCAGCCCCAGCATTTT
cdr3_aa: CASSAGTGVQPQHF

d_call: TRBD1
j_call: TRBJ2-7
clone_size: -
v_call: TRBV11-2
cdr3_nt: TGTGCCAGCAGCTTGGACAGGGTTAGCGAGCAGTACTTC
cdr3_aa: CASSLDRVSEQYF

d_call: -
j_call: TRBJ1-3
clone_size: -
v_call: TRBV11-2
cdr3_nt: TGTGCCAGCAGCTTATTCGGGGGGCTGAAAAGTGGAAACACCATATATTTT
cdr3_aa: CASSLFGGLKSGNTIYF

d_call: TRBD1
j_call: TRBJ1-5
clone_size: -
v_call: TRBV10-3
cdr3_nt: TGTGCCATCAGTAGACAGGGGGCTGATCAGCCCCAGCATTTT
cdr3_aa: CAISRQGADQPQHF

d_call: -
j_call: TRBJ2-7
clone_size: -
v_call: TRBV30
cdr3_nt: TGTGCCTGGAGAAGAGATACCTACGAGCAGTACTTC
cdr3_aa: CAWRRDTYEQYF

d_call: TRBD2
j_call: TRBJ2-6
clone_size: -
v_call: TRBV27
cdr3_nt: TGTGCCAGCAGTTTCTCAGGCGGGAGGGGGGCCAACGTCCTGACTTTC
cdr3_aa: CASSFSGGRGANVLTF

d_call: TRBD1
j_call: TRBJ1-2
clone_size: -
v_call: TRBV6-1
cdr3_nt: TGTGCCAGCAGTGACGGACAGGGAGGTCTCTACACCTTC
cdr3_aa: CASSDGQGGLYTF

d_call: TRBD2
j_call: TRBJ2-7
clone_size: many
v_call: TRBV11-3
cdr3_nt: TGTGCCAGCAGGGCAGGCGGGAGCTCCTACGAGCAGTACTTC
cdr3_aa: CASRAGGSSYEQYF

d_call: TRBD1
j_call: TRBJ1-6
clone_size: -
v_call: TRBV7-3
cdr3_nt: TGTGCCAGCAGCTTGACAGGGTTCAATTCACCCCTCCACTTT
cdr3_aa: CASSLTGFNSPLHF

d_call: -
j_call: TRBJ1-1
clone_size: -
v_call: TRBV10-3
cdr3_nt: TGTGCCATCAGGGGACAAAGAGGAACTGAAGCTTTCTTT
cdr3_aa: CAIRGQRGTEAFF

d_call: TRBD2
j_call: TRBJ2-2
clone_size: -
v_call: TRBV5-8
cdr3_nt: TGTGCCAGCAGCCGGGGACTAGCGGGAGGTTACACCGGGGAGCTGTTTTTT
cdr3_aa: CASSRGLAGGYTGELFF

d_call: TRBD1
j_call: TRBJ1-2
clone_size: -
v_call: TRBV6-5
cdr3_nt: TGTGCCAGCAGTTATGGACAGGGAGTGAGTGGCTACACCTTC
cdr3_aa: CASSYGQGVSGYTF